One and the same sample provided the 20 T cell receptor beta chains below, sequenced in a study of blood T cell repertoires in COVID-19. Sequenced by immunoSEQ multiplex PCR; TCRdb stores in-frame clones only, minus some. The sample includes fewer than 350,000 clones, less than 90% of them seen just once. Sequenced material: peripheral blood. These receptors came from a woman aged 70 to 79 with COVID-19, enrolled during active disease.

J is TRBJ2-5 and V is TRBV3-1 (or the pseudogene TRBV3-2); 8 nucleotides align to TRBD2. After removal of 1 base from V and 5 bases from J, the junction contained 6 bases not matched to a gene. The CDR3 totals 15 residues. CDR1 is LGHDT and CDR2 is YNNKEL in the germline V gene (reference sequence). CDR3 bases: TGTGCCAGCAGCCAAGGTCGGGGGGGGCAGGAGACCCAGTACTTC. It yields the protein CASSQGRGGQETQYF.

The chain uses TRBV2 and TRBJ1-1; possible D gene TRBD1, 5 bases. Trimming pared 5 bases from V and 0 bases from J, leaving 7 bases between. The CDR3 contains 13 residues. Germline V gene lookup returns CDR1 SNHLY and CDR2 FYNNEI. CDR3 region: CASSQTVNTEAFF. Written as DNA, the CDR3 is TGTGCCAGCAGTCAGACAGTGAACACTGAAGCTTTCTTT. The whole variable domain, remainder taken from reference TRBV2 and TRBJ1-1, is EPEVTQTPSHQVTQMGQEVILRCVPISNHLYFYWYRQILGQKVEFLVSFYNNEISEKSEIFDDQFSVERPDGSNFTLKIRSTKLEDSAMYFCASSQTVNTEAFFGQGTRLTVV.

The chain carries TRBV24-1 and TRBJ2-3; 8 bases map to TRBD1. The CDR3 contains 16 residues. The V gene's germline CDR1 is KGHDR and CDR2 SFDVKD. Trimming removed 2 bases from V and 2 bases from J; junction bases left unmatched: 5. CDR3 sequence: CATSDWTGSDTDTQYF. The CDR3 nucleotides read TGTGCCACCAGTGATTGGACAGGGTCCGACACAGATACGCAGTATTTT.

The rearrangement links TRBV5-1 to TRBJ2-1; 8 bases map to TRBD1. Germline trimming cut 5 bases from V and 2 bases from J; bases unmatched to any gene: 6. CDR1 is SGHRS and CDR2 is YFSETQ in the germline V gene. The length of the CDR3 is 15 residues. CDR3 amino acids: CASRLQGAAYNEQFF. CDR3 in DNA: TGCGCCAGCAGACTCCAGGGGGCGGCCTACAATGAGCAGTTCTTC.

The chain has TRBV27 and TRBJ2-7; no clear D gene. V was clipped by 3 bases and J by 0 bases, with 12 bases between them. CDR1 MNHEY and CDR2 SMNVEV come from the germline V gene (reference sequence). CDR3 length equals 15 residues. The CDR3, as DNA: TGTGCCAGCAGTTTGACTGAACGAAGCTCCTACGAGCAGTACTTC. This sequence encodes CASSLTERSSYEQYF.

V and J are TRBV2 and TRBJ2-1; no definite D call. The germline V gene has CDR1 SNHLY and CDR2 FYNNEI. V was trimmed by 0 bases and J by 6 bases, leaving 6 bases between them. This CDR3 region has 13 residues. CDR3 protein: CASSEASGNEQFF. The DNA for the CDR3 is TGTGCCAGCAGTGAAGCATCAGGCAATGAGCAGTTCTTC.

This chain connects TRBV3-1 (or the pseudogene TRBV3-2) to TRBJ2-2; 9 nucleotides match TRBD2. Germline CDR1 LGHDT, CDR2 YNNKEL (reference sequence). CDR3 length: 17 residues. Trimming took 4 bases from V and 2 from J; bases not matched to a gene: 8. Here the CDR3 DNA reads TGTGCCAGCAGCCCTCTGCGGGGGGGGCCCAACACCGGGGAGCTGTTTTTT. Encoded protein: CASSPLRGGPNTGELFF.

The genes are TRBV29-1 and TRBJ1-2, with 7 bases identical to TRBD1. The CDR3 is made up of 14 amino acids. The V gene end was trimmed by 4 bases and the J gene end by 3 bases; junction bases not matched to a gene: 8. Per the germline V gene, CDR1 is SQVTM and CDR2 is ANQGSEA. CDR3 protein: CSVAPRQGDYGYTF. The CDR3 DNA follows: TGCAGCGTTGCACCGAGACAGGGTGACTATGGCTACACCTTC.

This rearrangement joins TRBV5-6 to TRBJ1-1, with D possibly being TRBD1 (5 bases). The CDR3 is 13 residues long. The germline gives CDR1 SGHDT, CDR2 YYEEEE. The ends were cut back, 0 bases at V and 5 bases at J, with 8 bases in the middle. CDR3 in DNA: TGTGCCAGCAGCTTGGAAAAGGGGACTGAAGCTTTCTTT. Encoded protein: CASSLEKGTEAFF.

The chain combines TRBV27 with TRBJ1-1; 7 bases are a match to TRBD1. The CDR3 extends over 14 amino acids. The germline CDR1 and CDR2 sequences are MNHEY and SMNVEV (reference sequence). V trimming: 6 bases; J trimming: 1 base; junction bases outside the gene matches: 5. CDR3 nucleotides: TGTGCCAGCAGACCCGACAGGGCGAACACTGAAGCTTTCTTT. Protein: CASRPDRANTEAFF.

V usage is TRBV2 and J usage is TRBJ1-6; no definite D call. This CDR3 comprises 12 residues. V was trimmed by 6 bases and J by 5 bases, leaving 5 bases between them. In germline, CDR1 is SNHLY, CDR2 FYNNEI. For the CDR3, the DNA is TGTGCCAGCAGCACAAATAATTCACCCCTCCACTTT. It translates to CASSTNNSPLHF.

The chain has TRBV30 and TRBJ2-5, with D maybe TRBD2 (6 bases). The germline V gene encodes CDR1 GTSNPN and CDR2 SVGIG (reference sequence). V dropped 1 base and J dropped 3 bases, with 12 bases sitting between them. The CDR3 sequence is 14 residues long. CDR3 DNA sequence: TGTGCCTGGAGTGGAAGGACTACGAAAGAGACCCAGTACTTC. The encoded protein is CAWSGRTTKETQYF.

The V call is TRBV6-5, the J call TRBJ2-5; a possible D gene is TRBD1 (5 bases). This CDR3 contains 14 residues. The germline V gene encodes CDR1 MNHEY and CDR2 SVGAGI. V lost 4 bases and J lost 5, with 14 bases in between. CDR3 bases: TGTGCCAGCAGTTCCCAGGGCGAGTGGGAGACCCAGTACTTC. It is translated as CASSSQGEWETQYF.

The chain combines TRBV5-4 with TRBJ2-5; 14 nucleotides match TRBD2. V was pared by 4 bases and J by 5 bases, with 4 bases of the junction left unmatched. This CDR3 contains 15 residues. The V gene's germline CDR1 is SGHNT and CDR2 YYREEE (reference sequence). The CDR3 protein is CASSRTSGGRETQYF. The CDR3 nucleotides are TGTGCCAGCAGCCGGACTAGCGGGGGGAGGGAGACCCAGTACTTC.

The count of this clone is one. The genes are TRBV7-9 and TRBJ2-7; D gene uncertain. This CDR3 is built from 13 residues. Germline V gene lookup returns CDR1 SEHNR and CDR2 FQNEAQ (reference sequence). V lost 1 base and J 3 bases, leaving 7 bases between the germline ends. CDR3 in amino acids: CASSLDLVYEQYF. As DNA, the CDR3 is TGTGCCAGCAGCTTAGACCTAGTCTACGAGCAGTACTTC. Looking up the rest from reference TRBV7-9 and TRBJ2-7 gives the full variable domain: DTGVSQNPRHKITKRGQNVTFRCDPISEHNRLYWYRQTLGQGPEFLTYFQNEAQLEKSRLLSDRFSAERPKGSFSTLEIQRTEQGDSAMYLCASSLDLVYEQYFGPGTRLTVT.

Details on this clone: This sample includes further DNA sequences coding for the same CDR3. V usage is TRBV7-2 and J usage is TRBJ2-1, with 12 bases fitting TRBD2. The CDR3 consists of 15 residues. V was clipped by 3 bases and J by 4 bases; unmatched bases: 1. The germline V gene encodes CDR1 SGHTA and CDR2 FQGNSA. The CDR3 nucleotides are TGTGCCAGCAGCTTTACTAGCGGGGGGTACAATGAGCAGTTCTTC. Translating it yields CASSFTSGGYNEQFF.

The J gene is TRBJ2-2, the V gene TRBV24-1; 9 positions agree with TRBD1. This CDR3 is built from 16 residues. Germline CDR1 is KGHDR and CDR2 is SFDVKD. V lost 3 bases to trimming and J lost 0 bases; unmatched junction nucleotides: 1. The CDR3 nucleotides are TGTGCCACCAGTGATGGGGACAGGGCGAACACCGGGGAGCTGTTTTTT. This gives the protein CATSDGDRANTGELFF.

This rearrangement joins TRBV5-1 to TRBJ2-7; 7 bases match TRBD1. The V gene's germline CDR1 is SGHRS and CDR2 YFSETQ. The CDR3 is 15 amino acids. J was trimmed by 2 bases and V by 4 bases; bases with no gene match: 9. The CDR3 DNA reads as TGCGCCAGCAGCCAATCGACAGGGTACGCCTACGAGCAGTACTTC. Its protein product is CASSQSTGYAYEQYF.

In this sample, this clone turned up once. The chain has TRBV7-7 and TRBJ2-5, with TRBD2 as a possible D gene (5 bases). The CDR3 extends over 15 amino acids. Germline loops: CDR1 SSHAT, CDR2 FNYEAQ (reference sequence). The V and J ends lost 1 base and 5 bases respectively, with 14 bases between them. CDR3 DNA sequence: TGTGCCAGCAGCTTAGAGCACGAATCGGGGGAGACCCAGTACTTC. Its translation: CASSLEHESGETQYF. Drawing the rest from reference TRBV7-7 and TRBJ2-5, the complete variable domain is GAGVSQSPRYKVTKRGQDVTLRCDPISSHATLYWYQQALGQGPEFLTYFNYEAQPDKSGLPSDRFSAERPEGSISTLTIQRTEQRDSAMYRCASSLEHESGETQYFGPGTRLLVL.

V usage is TRBV2 and J usage is TRBJ1-6; TRBD1 is a possible D gene (6 bases). The CDR3 contains 12 residues. Between the trimmed V and J ends, which lost 7 bases and 13 bases, there was a span of 14 bases. Germline CDR1 reads SNHLY; CDR2 reads FYNNEI. The CDR3 is CASKLTGSPLHF. CDR3 sequence (DNA): TGTGCCAGCAAATTAACAGGGTCCCCCCTCCACTTT.